The 16 T cell receptor beta chains in this list originate from one sample, sequenced in a study of shared clonotypes between healthy human individuals (dated by TCRdb to 2020 to 2021). The library relied on the immunoSEQ multiplex PCR assay. As stored in TCRdb, this immuneACCESS dataset retains in-frame rearrangements with V and J assigned. A fraction of the clones does not appear; measured against another copy, unresolved V genes explain less than half of the discrepancy, and the remainder lacks a known reason. Here the sample has more than 500,000 clones; roughly 95% occur a single time. Jointly, the top ten make up over 0.1% of the sample. CD8 naive samples consisted of CD45RO-negative cells that were positively selected for CCR7, yielding a CD45RA+CCR7+ population without TemRA cells. The specimen sequenced was naive CD8+ T cells sorted from blood. Reading the label with the study, this specimen's cell subset or site is: CD45RA+CCR7+. The receptors were gathered from a woman aged 25-40 years in good health.

The chain couples TRBV2 to TRBJ2-3, with 9 bases aligning to TRBD1. V was clipped by 7 bases and J by 4 bases; unmatched bases: 6. The germline gives CDR1 SNHLY, CDR2 FYNNEI. There are 14 residues in the CDR3. The CDR3 reads CASILRQGADTQYF. In DNA form, the CDR3 reads TGTGCCAGCATCCTCAGACAGGGGGCAGATACGCAGTATTTT. Filled out from reference TRBV2 and TRBJ2-3, the complete variable domain reads EPEVTQTPSHQVTQMGQEVILRCVPISNHLYFYWYRQILGQKVEFLVSFYNNEISEKSEIFDDQFSVERPDGSNFTLKIRSTKLEDSAMYFCASILRQGADTQYFGPGTRLTVL.

The chain uses TRBV27 and TRBJ1-1, with D uncertain. The CDR3 has 14 amino acids. Germline V lookup: CDR1 MNHEY, CDR2 SMNVEV (reference sequence). Trimming pared 3 bases from V and 0 bases from J, leaving 8 bases between. The CDR3 is CASSLSFVNTEAFF. The DNA for the CDR3 is TGTGCCAGCAGTTTGAGTTTTGTGAACACTGAAGCTTTCTTT.

The chain links TRBV27 to TRBJ2-5, with a possible D match to TRBD2 (6 bases). This CDR3 spans 13 amino acids. Germline V gene sequence: CDR1 MNHEY, CDR2 SMNVEV (reference sequence). V gave up 5 bases and J gave up 5 bases, with 12 bases separating them. The CDR3 DNA is TGTGCCAGCAGTAGACTCCTAGCGGAGACCCAGTACTTC. Translating gives CASSRLLAETQYF.

The V call is TRBV6-5, the J call TRBJ2-1; TRBD2 aligns across 9 bases. With 5 bases clipped from V and 6 bases from J, the junction kept 8 bases outside the gene matches. This CDR3 is 15 amino acids long. CDR1 and CDR2 from the germline V gene are MNHEY and SVGAGI. CDR3: CASSLIAGVGNEQFF. The DNA for the CDR3 is TGTGCCAGCAGTCTGATAGCGGGAGTGGGCAATGAGCAGTTCTTC.

The chain has TRBV5-4 and TRBJ2-1, with TRBD2 matching 8 bases. From germline, CDR1 is SGHNT and CDR2 YYREEE (reference sequence). This CDR3 comprises 16 residues. Unmatched junction bases numbered 6, after V lost 0 bases and J lost 4 bases. In DNA form, the CDR3 reads TGTGCCAGCAGCTTGGGGAGCGGGGGAATGTACAATGAGCAGTTCTTC. Encoded protein: CASSLGSGGMYNEQFF. Full variable domain (remainder filled in from reference TRBV5-4 and TRBJ2-1): ETGVTQSPTHLIKTRGQQVTLRCSSQSGHNTVSWYQQALGQGPQFIFQYYREEENGRGNFPPRFSGLQFPNYSSELNVNALELDDSALYLCASSLGSGGMYNEQFFGPGTRLTVL.

V is TRBV10-3 and J is TRBJ2-4; no firm D call. Trimming removed 10 bases from V and 3 bases from J, with 19 bases in between. Germline assignment: CDR1 ENHRY and CDR2 SYGVKD. The CDR3 runs 15 residues. CDR3 DNA: TGTGCCACGGAATCGGACCTACCTGGCAAAAACATTCAGTACTTC. Translation gives CATESDLPGKNIQYF.

This clone was seen more than once but under ten times. This sample also contains other DNA sequences that code for the same CDR3. This chain links TRBV6-5 with TRBJ1-5; D is unresolved. This CDR3 is 13 amino acids long. V shed 4 bases and J shed 0 bases, with 4 bases lying between them. The germline V gene encodes CDR1 MNHEY and CDR2 SVGAGI. In nucleotides, the CDR3 is TGTGCCAGCAGTTTAAATAGCAATCAGCCCCAGCATTTT. Its protein product is CASSLNSNQPQHF.

V and J are TRBV6-6 and TRBJ2-7; D call uncertain. V was cut by 9 bases and J by 2 bases, with 14 bases left in between. This CDR3 has 13 residues. Germline assignment: CDR1 MNHNY and CDR2 SVGAGI (reference sequence). CDR3 protein: CARKFPPPYEQYF. CDR3 coding DNA: TGTGCCAGAAAGTTCCCACCCCCCTACGAGCAGTACTTC.

The chain links TRBV7-9 to TRBJ1-1; D unclear. With 1 base removed from V and 6 bases from J, the gap between germline ends came to 12 bases. The CDR3 is made up of 14 amino acids. From germline, CDR1 is SEHNR and CDR2 FQNEAQ (reference sequence). This CDR3 is CASSLDTGGPEAFF. The CDR3 coding sequence is TGTGCCAGCAGCTTAGACACCGGTGGCCCTGAAGCTTTCTTT. The whole variable domain, filled in from reference TRBV7-9 and TRBJ1-1, reads DTGVSQNPRHKITKRGQNVTFRCDPISEHNRLYWYRQTLGQGPEFLTYFQNEAQLEKSRLLSDRFSAERPKGSFSTLEIQRTEQGDSAMYLCASSLDTGGPEAFFGQGTRLTVV.

Only one count was recorded for this clone. J is TRBJ2-5 and V is TRBV19, with TRBD1 identical over 8 bases. Germline V gives CDR1 LNHDA, CDR2 SQIVND (reference sequence). The CDR3 spans 15 residues. V lost 5 bases, J lost 4 bases, and 9 bases stayed unmatched. In DNA form, the CDR3 reads TGTGCCAGTAGTGCCTACCCCCAGGGGGCAGAGACCCAGTACTTC. This gives the protein CASSAYPQGAETQYF.

This chain connects TRBV30 to TRBJ2-5, with TRBD1 matching over 12 bases. This CDR3 is built from 14 residues. Germline-derived CDR1 and CDR2 are GTSNPN and SVGIG (reference sequence). The trim removed 1 base at V and 11 bases at J, leaving 8 bases unmatched. The CDR3 region is CAWSEGQGAGEQYF. The CDR3, as DNA: TGTGCCTGGAGTGAGGGACAGGGGGCTGGGGAGCAGTACTTC.

The rearrangement links TRBV27 to TRBJ2-7; D gene ambiguous. The CDR3 is made up of 13 amino acids. Germline values: CDR1 MNHEY, CDR2 SMNVEV (reference sequence). V was cut by 6 bases and J by 3 bases, with 12 bases left in between. CDR3 in amino acids: CASSPAVNYEQYF. The CDR3 region has the DNA TGTGCCAGCAGCCCGGCCGTTAACTACGAGCAGTACTTC.

The chain joins TRBV6-1 to TRBJ2-5, with 11 bases fitting TRBD1. CDR1 is MNHNS and CDR2 is SASEGT in the germline V gene. This CDR3 has 14 residues. J gave up 4 bases and V 6 bases, and 4 bases lay outside the gene matches. The CDR3 region is CASRGQGGGETQYF. Here the CDR3 DNA reads TGTGCCAGCAGGGGACAGGGGGGAGGAGAGACCCAGTACTTC.

The V call is TRBV7-9, the J call TRBJ1-1, with 9 bases fitting TRBD1. The V and J ends lost 6 bases and 1 base, in that order; junction bases with no gene match: 6. The length of the CDR3 is 15 residues. CDR1 is SEHNR, CDR2 FQNEAQ, per germline (reference sequence). CDR3 coding DNA: TGTGCCAGCAGTATTAGACAGGGGGAGAACACTGAAGCTTTCTTT. It encodes CASSIRQGENTEAFF.

The chain has TRBV29-1 and TRBJ2-7, with 11 bases fitting TRBD1. After removal of 7 bases from V and 4 bases from J, the junction contained 3 bases not matched to a gene. The germline V gene encodes CDR1 SQVTM and CDR2 ANQGSEA. This CDR3 contains 12 residues. CDR3: CSAGDRGYEQYF. CDR3 coding DNA: TGCAGCGCCGGGGACAGGGGGTACGAGCAGTACTTC.

The rearrangement links TRBV27 to TRBJ2-5, with TRBD2 matching 11 bases. From germline, CDR1 is MNHEY and CDR2 SMNVEV (reference sequence). The CDR3 extends over 15 amino acids. V shed 4 bases, J shed 5 bases, and the junction held 6 bases outside the gene matches. Written as DNA, the CDR3 is TGTGCCAGCAGTTCCCCCGCTAGCGGGGGGGAGACCCAGTACTTC. Its translation is CASSSPASGGETQYF.